The 13 T cell receptor beta chains below were found in one sample sequenced in a study of glioma-infiltrating T cells after dendritic cell vaccination. Clones were read by immunoSEQ multiplex PCR, and TCRdb kept only the in-frame ones, dropping some. The data contain about 21,000 clones, 75% to 85% of them seen just once; the ten biggest clones take up 36%. The source was blood, collected before dendritic cell vaccination. The receptor set was obtained from a human donor with glioblastoma.

The chain carries TRBV7-3 and TRBJ2-3, with D possibly matching TRBD2 (6 bases). The CDR3 is 14 residues long. V was clipped by 5 bases and J by 5 bases, with 14 bases between them. From germline, CDR1 is SGHTA and CDR2 FQGTGA. DNA of the CDR3: TGTGCCAGCAGCCGTTTTTCCGGGGGAGATACGCAGTATTTT. Its protein is CASSRFSGGDTQYF.

This clone is a singleton in its sample. The rearrangement links TRBV7-3 to TRBJ2-3; D possibly corresponds to TRBD2 (6 bases). Germline CDR1 is SGHTA and CDR2 is FQGTGA. V lost 6 bases and J lost 3, with 22 bases in between. CDR3 length: 17 amino acids. CDR3 in DNA: TGTGCCAGCAGTCCCCCCGAAACAGCGGGCAGAACAGATACGCAGTATTTT. Protein sequence: CASSPPETAGRTDTQYF. The whole variable domain, remainder taken from reference TRBV7-3 and TRBJ2-3, is GAGVSQTPSNKVTEKGKYVELRCDPISGHTALYWYRQSLGQGPEFLIYFQGTGAADDSGLPNDRFFAVRPEGSVSTLKIQRTERGDSAVYLCASSPPETAGRTDTQYFGPGTRLTVL.

The chain has TRBV15 and TRBJ1-1; D might be TRBD1 (5 bases). V was shortened by 0 bases and J by 2 bases, with 10 bases between the two germline ends. In germline, CDR1 is LNHNV, CDR2 YYDKDF (reference sequence). The CDR3 spans 15 residues. Written as DNA, the CDR3 is TGTGCCACCAGCAGAGACCGGGGGAGAAACACTGAAGCTTTCTTT. Translation gives CATSRDRGRNTEAFF.

The chain combines TRBV7-3 with TRBJ2-5, with 8 bases fitting TRBD1. J was trimmed by 4 bases and V by 3 bases; bases with no gene match: 1. The length of the CDR3 is 13 residues. From germline, CDR1 is SGHTA and CDR2 FQGTGA. The CDR3 reads CASSFDRGETQYF. The CDR3 DNA reads TGTGCCAGCAGCTTCGACAGGGGAGAGACCCAGTACTTC.

This clone appeared a few times. The chain combines TRBV28 with TRBJ2-6, with D uncertain. V lost 3 bases, J lost 0 bases, and 6 bases lay in between. Germline loops: CDR1 MDHEN, CDR2 SYDVKM. The CDR3 totals 15 residues. CDR3 loop: CASSLLFSGANVLTF. CDR3 nucleotide sequence: TGTGCCAGCAGTTTGTTATTCTCTGGGGCCAACGTCCTGACTTTC.

The J gene is TRBJ2-2, the V gene TRBV10-3; D may be TRBD1 (5 bases). There are 12 residues in the CDR3. CDR1 and CDR2 from the germline V gene are ENHRY and SYGVKD. Trimming removed 5 bases from V and 9 bases from J, with 10 bases in between. The CDR3 spells CAISQGSWELFF. CDR3 DNA: TGTGCCATCAGTCAGGGAAGTTGGGAGCTGTTTTTT.

The chain uses TRBV5-1 and TRBJ1-2; TRBD1 agrees at 8 bases. J gave up 4 bases and V 4 bases, and 3 bases lay outside the gene matches. The germline V gene has CDR1 SGHRS and CDR2 YFSETQ. The CDR3 loop spans 13 amino acids. The CDR3 DNA sequence: TGCGCCAGCAGCCTGGGACAGGTCTATGGCTACACCTTC. Protein product: CASSLGQVYGYTF.

This rearrangement joins TRBV6-1 to TRBJ2-3; a possible D gene is TRBD2 (6 bases). Trimming took off 10 bases at V and 2 bases at J, with 13 bases between the two ends. This CDR3 region has 13 residues. Germline V lookup: CDR1 MNHNS, CDR2 SASEGT. Here the CDR3 reads CATAGSFTDTQYF. The CDR3, as DNA: TGTGCCACCGCGGGGTCCTTCACAGATACGCAGTATTTT.

Only a few counts were recorded for this clone. The chain recombines TRBV29-1 with TRBJ2-3; no reliable D call. V dropped 6 bases and J dropped 5 bases, with 12 bases sitting between them. The CDR3 is 12 residues long. The V gene's germline CDR1 is SQVTM and CDR2 ANQGSEA. The CDR3 region is CSVDLPGDTQYF. The DNA for the CDR3 is TGCAGCGTAGATCTACCGGGAGATACGCAGTATTTT.

This clone appeared a single time. V and J are TRBV19 and TRBJ1-1; D is perhaps TRBD1 (5 bases). This CDR3 is built from 14 residues. Germline V gene lookup returns CDR1 LNHDA and CDR2 SQIVND (reference sequence). V was trimmed by 5 bases and J by 0 bases, leaving 10 bases between them. Written as DNA, the CDR3 is TGTGCCAGTAGTTTACAGGCCCTGAACACTGAAGCTTTCTTT. It yields the protein CASSLQALNTEAFF.

The rearrangement joins TRBV7-3 to TRBJ2-3; D may be TRBD2 (5 bases). V lost 2 bases to trimming and J lost 2 bases, with 17 bases between them. Germline V CDR1 and CDR2: SGHTA, FQGTGA. The CDR3 is 17 residues long. The CDR3 nucleotides read TGTGCCAGCAGCTTAGACGTTACGGCGGGTCACACAGATACGCAGTATTTT. This codes for CASSLDVTAGHTDTQYF.

The DNA of the CDR3 is TGTGCCAGCAATACCCCTATGAACACTGAAGCTTTCTTT. Its protein product is CASNTPMNTEAFF. V gene TRBV28 combines with J gene TRBJ1-1, with D hard to call. Germline lookup yields CDR1 MDHEN and CDR2 SYDVKM. Trimming took off 7 bases at V and 0 bases at J, with 9 bases between the two ends. CDR3 length: 13 amino acids.

V gene TRBV9 combines with J gene TRBJ2-7, with TRBD1 matching over 11 bases. Germline lookup yields CDR1 SGDLS and CDR2 YYNGEE. The CDR3 is 14 amino acids. The V and J ends lost 4 bases and 4 bases, in that order; junction bases with no gene match: 4. The CDR3 region has the DNA TGTGCCAGCAGCCCCGGACAGGGGGCATACGAGCAGTACTTC. This gives the protein CASSPGQGAYEQYF.